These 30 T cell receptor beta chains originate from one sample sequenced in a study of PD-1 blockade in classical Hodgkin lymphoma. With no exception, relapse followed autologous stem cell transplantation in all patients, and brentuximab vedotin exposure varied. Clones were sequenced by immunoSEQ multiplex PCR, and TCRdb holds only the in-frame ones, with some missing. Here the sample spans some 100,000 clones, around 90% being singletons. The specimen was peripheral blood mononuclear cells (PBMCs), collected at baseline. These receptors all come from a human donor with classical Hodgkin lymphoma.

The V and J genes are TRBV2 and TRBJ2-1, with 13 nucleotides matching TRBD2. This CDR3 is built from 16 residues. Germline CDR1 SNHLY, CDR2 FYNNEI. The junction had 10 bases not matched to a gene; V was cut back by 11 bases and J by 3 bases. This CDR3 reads CAAEDRTSGSYNEQFF. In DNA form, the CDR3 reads TGTGCCGCAGAGGACCGGACTAGCGGGAGCTACAATGAGCAGTTCTTC.

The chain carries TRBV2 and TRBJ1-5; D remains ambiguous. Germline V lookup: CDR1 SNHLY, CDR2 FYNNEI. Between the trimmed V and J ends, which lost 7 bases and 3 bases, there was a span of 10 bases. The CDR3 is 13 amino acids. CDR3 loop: CASTRRYNQPQHF. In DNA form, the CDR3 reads TGTGCCAGCACCCGGCGGTACAATCAGCCCCAGCATTTT.

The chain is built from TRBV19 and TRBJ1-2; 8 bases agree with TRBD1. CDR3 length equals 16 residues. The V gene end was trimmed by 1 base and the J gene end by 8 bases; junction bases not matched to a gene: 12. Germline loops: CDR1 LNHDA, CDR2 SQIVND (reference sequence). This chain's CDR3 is CASSIVRAGGAGGYTF. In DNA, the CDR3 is TGTGCCAGTAGTATAGTAAGAGCAGGGGGCGCTGGAGGCTACACCTTC. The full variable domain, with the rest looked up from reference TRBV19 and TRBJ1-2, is DGGITQSPKYLFRKEGQNVTLSCEQNLNHDAMYWYRQDPGQGLRLIYYSQIVNDFQKGDIAEGYSVSREKKESFPLTVTSAQKNPTAFYLCASSIVRAGGAGGYTFGSGTRLTVV.

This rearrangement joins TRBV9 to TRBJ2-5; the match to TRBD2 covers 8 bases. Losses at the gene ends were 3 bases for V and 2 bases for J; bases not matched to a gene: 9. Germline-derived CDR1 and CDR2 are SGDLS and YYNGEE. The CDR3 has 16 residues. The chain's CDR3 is CASSDRVSGGQETQYF. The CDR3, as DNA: TGTGCCAGCAGCGACAGGGTAAGCGGGGGACAAGAGACCCAGTACTTC.

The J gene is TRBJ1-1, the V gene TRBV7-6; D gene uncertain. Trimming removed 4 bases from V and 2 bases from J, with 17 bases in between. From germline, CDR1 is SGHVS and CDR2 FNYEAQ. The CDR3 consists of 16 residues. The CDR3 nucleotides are TGTGCCAGCAGCTCTAATTCCGGACGGCTCAACACTGAAGCTTTCTTT. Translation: CASSSNSGRLNTEAFF.

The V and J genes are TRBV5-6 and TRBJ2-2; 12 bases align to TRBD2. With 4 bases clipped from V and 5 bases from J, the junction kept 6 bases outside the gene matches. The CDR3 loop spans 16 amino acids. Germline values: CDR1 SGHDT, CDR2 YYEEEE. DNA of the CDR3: TGTGCCAGCAGCCCCCCTAGCGGGAGGGGGACCGGGGAGCTGTTTTTT. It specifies CASSPPSGRGTGELFF.

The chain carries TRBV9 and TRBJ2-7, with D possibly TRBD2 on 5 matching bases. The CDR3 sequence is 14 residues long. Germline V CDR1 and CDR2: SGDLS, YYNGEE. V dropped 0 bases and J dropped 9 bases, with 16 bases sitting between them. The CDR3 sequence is CASSVEAAVGMQYF. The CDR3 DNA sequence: TGTGCCAGCAGCGTAGAAGCAGCGGTGGGGATGCAGTACTTC.

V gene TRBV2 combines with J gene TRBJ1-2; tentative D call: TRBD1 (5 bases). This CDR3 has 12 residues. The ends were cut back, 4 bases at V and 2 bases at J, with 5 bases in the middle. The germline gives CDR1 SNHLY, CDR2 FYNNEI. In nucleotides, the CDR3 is TGTGCCAGCAGTGGGGGGAACTATGGCTACACCTTC. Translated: CASSGGNYGYTF. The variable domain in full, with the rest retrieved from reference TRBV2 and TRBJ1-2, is EPEVTQTPSHQVTQMGQEVILRCVPISNHLYFYWYRQILGQKVEFLVSFYNNEISEKSEIFDDQFSVERPDGSNFTLKIRSTKLEDSAMYFCASSGGNYGYTFGSGTRLTVV.

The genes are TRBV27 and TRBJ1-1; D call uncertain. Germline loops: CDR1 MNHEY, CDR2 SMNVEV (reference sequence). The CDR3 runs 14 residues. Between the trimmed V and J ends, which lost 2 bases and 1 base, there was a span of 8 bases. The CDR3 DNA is TGTGCCAGCAGTTTACGGATGGGGAACACTGAAGCTTTCTTT. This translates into CASSLRMGNTEAFF.

The CDR3 sequence: CASSAPPGSGRFYEQYF. The CDR3 DNA sequence: TGTGCCAGCAGCGCACCCCCCGGTTCCGGGAGATTCTACGAGCAGTACTTC. The chain has TRBV7-9 and TRBJ2-7; D possibly corresponds to TRBD2 (6 bases). The germline V and J ends were trimmed by 5 bases and 3 bases, with 23 bases remaining between them. The CDR3 contains 17 residues. CDR1 SEHNR and CDR2 FQNEAQ come from the germline V gene (reference sequence).

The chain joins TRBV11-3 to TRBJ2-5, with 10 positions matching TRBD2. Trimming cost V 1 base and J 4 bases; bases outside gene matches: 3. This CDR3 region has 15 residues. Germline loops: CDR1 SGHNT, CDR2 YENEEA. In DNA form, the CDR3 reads TGTGCCAGCAGCTTAGGGCTAGCGGGGGCAGAGACCCAGTACTTC. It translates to CASSLGLAGAETQYF.

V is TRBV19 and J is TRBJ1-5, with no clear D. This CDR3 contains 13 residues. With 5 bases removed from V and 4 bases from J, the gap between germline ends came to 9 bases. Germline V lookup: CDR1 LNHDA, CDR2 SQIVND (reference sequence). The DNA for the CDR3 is TGTGCCAGTAGTGGCAGACAAAATCAGCCCCAGCATTTT. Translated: CASSGRQNQPQHF.

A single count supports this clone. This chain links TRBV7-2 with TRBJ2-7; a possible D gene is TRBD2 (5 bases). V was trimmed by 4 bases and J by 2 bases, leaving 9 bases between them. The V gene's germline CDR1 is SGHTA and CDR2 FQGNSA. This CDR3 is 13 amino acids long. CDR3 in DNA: TGTGCCAGCAGCTCATCCGGGGCCTACGAGCAGTACTTC. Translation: CASSSSGAYEQYF. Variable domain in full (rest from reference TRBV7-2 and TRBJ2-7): GAGVSQSPSNKVTEKGKDVELRCDPISGHTALYWYRQSLGQGLEFLIYFQGNSAPDKSGLPSDRFSAERTGGSVSTLTIQRTQQEDSAVYLCASSSSGAYEQYFGPGTRLTVT.

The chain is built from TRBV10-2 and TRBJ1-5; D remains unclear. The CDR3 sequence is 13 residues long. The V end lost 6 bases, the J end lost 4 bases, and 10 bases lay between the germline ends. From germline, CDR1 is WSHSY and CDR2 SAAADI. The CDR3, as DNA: TGCGCCAGCAGCAATCAGGAGAATCAGCCCCAGCATTTT. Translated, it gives CASSNQENQPQHF.

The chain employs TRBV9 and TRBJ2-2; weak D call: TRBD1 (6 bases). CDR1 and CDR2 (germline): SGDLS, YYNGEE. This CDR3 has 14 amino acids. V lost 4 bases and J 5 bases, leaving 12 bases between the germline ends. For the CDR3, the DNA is TGTGCCAGCAGCCTACCAGGGGAAACCGGGGAGCTGTTTTTT. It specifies CASSLPGETGELFF.

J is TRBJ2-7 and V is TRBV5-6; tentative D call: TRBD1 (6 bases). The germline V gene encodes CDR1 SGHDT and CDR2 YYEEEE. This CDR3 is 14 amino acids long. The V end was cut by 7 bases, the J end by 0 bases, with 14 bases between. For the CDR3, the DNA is TGTGCCAGCTTGGACAGTAGGAGCTCCTACGAGCAGTACTTC. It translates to CASLDSRSSYEQYF.

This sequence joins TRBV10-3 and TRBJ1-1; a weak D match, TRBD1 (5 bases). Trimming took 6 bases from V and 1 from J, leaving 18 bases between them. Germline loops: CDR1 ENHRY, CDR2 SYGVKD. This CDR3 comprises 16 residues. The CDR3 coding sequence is TGTGCCATCAGCCGGCCGGTTGCCGGACAGAACACTGAAGCTTTCTTT. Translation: CAISRPVAGQNTEAFF.

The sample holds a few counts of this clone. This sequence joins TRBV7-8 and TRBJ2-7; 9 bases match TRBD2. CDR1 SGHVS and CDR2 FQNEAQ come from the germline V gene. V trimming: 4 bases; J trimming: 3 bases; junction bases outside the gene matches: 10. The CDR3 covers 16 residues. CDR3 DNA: TGTGCCAGCAGCTCTCGGAGACTAGCGGCTTACTACGAGCAGTACTTC. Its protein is CASSSRRLAAYYEQYF.

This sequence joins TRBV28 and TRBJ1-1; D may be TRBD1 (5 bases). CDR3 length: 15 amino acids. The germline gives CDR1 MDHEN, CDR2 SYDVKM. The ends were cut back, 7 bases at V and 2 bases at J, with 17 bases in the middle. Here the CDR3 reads CASTKFDRINTEAFF. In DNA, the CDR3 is TGTGCCAGCACCAAATTCGACAGAATCAACACTGAAGCTTTCTTT.

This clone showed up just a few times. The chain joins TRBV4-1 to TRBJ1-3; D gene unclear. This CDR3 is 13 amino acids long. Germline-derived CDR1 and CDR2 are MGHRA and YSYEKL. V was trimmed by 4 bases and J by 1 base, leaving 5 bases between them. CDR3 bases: TGCGCCAGCAGCCCATCTTCTGGAAACACCATATATTTT. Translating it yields CASSPSSGNTIYF.

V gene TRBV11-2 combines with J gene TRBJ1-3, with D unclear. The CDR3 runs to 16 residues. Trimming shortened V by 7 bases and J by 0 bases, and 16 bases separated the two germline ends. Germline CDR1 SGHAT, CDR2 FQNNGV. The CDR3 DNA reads TGTGCCAGCACCCCAAGACTAGAGAGCTCTGGAAACACCATATATTTT. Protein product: CASTPRLESSGNTIYF.

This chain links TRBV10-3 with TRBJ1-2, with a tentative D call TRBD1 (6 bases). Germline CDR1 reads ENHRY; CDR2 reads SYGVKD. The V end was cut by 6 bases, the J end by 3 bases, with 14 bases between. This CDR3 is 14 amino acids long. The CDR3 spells CAIRGTGLDYGYTF. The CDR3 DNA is TGTGCCATCAGGGGCACAGGGTTGGACTATGGCTACACCTTC.

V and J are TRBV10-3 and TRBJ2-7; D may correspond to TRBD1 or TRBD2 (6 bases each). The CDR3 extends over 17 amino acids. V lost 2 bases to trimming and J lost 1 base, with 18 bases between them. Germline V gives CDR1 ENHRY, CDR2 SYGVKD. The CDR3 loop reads CAISEGGLLEGSYEQYF. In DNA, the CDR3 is TGTGCCATCAGTGAGGGGGGCCTTCTGGAGGGGTCCTACGAGCAGTACTTC.

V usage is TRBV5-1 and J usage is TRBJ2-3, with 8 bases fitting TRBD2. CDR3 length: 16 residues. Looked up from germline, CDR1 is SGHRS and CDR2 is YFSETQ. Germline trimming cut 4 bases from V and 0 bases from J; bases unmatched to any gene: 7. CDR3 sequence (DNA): TGCGCCAGCAGCACCGACCCTAGCGGGAGCACAGATACGCAGTATTTT. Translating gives CASSTDPSGSTDTQYF.

CDR3 coding DNA: TGTGCCAGCAGCCAACTCGGCGGGAGGGCCAACGATGAGCAGTTCTTC. As protein: CASSQLGGRANDEQFF. The rearrangement links TRBV4-2 to TRBJ2-1, with TRBD2 matching over 9 bases. Per germline, CDR1 LGHNA and CDR2 YNFKEQ. The V segment lost 2 bases and the J segment 8 bases; nucleotides outside the gene matches: 10. The CDR3 has 16 residues.

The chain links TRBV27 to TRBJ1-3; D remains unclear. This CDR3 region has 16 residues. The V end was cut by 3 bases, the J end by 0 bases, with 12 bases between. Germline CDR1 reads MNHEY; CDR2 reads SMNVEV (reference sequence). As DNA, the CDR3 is TGTGCCAGCAGTTTCATGGGCGCCCGCTCTGGAAACACCATATATTTT. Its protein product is CASSFMGARSGNTIYF.

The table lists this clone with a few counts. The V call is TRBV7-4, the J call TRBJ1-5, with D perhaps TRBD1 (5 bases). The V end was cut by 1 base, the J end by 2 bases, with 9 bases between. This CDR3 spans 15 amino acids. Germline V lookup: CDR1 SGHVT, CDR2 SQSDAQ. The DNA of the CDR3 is TGTGCCAGCAGCTTAGAAGGGGATGGCAATCAGCCCCAGCATTTT. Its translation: CASSLEGDGNQPQHF.

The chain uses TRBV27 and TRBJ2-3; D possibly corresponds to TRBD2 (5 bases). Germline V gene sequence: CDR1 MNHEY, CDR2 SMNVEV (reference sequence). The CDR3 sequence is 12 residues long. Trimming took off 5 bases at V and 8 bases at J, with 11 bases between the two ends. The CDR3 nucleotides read TGTGCCAGCAGTCTGACACTAGGTACGCAGTATTTT. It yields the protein CASSLTLGTQYF.

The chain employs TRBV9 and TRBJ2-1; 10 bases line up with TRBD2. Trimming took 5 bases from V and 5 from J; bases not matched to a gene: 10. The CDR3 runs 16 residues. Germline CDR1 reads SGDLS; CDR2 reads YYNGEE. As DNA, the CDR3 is TGTGCCAGCAGTTTCCCGATAGCGGGAGGTAACAATGAGCAGTTCTTC. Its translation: CASSFPIAGGNNEQFF.

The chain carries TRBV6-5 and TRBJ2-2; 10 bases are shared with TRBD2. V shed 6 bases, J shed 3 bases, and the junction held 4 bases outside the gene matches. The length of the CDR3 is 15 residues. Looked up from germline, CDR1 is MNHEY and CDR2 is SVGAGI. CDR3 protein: CASRKGLADTGELFF. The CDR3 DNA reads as TGTGCCAGCAGAAAAGGACTAGCGGACACCGGGGAGCTGTTTTTT.